These T cell receptor beta chains were read from a single sample in a study of beta chain features in type 1 diabetes. Data came from immunoSEQ multiplex PCR; TCRdb stores just in-frame clones and leaves some out. Found here are 640,000 or so clones, around an eighth of them singletons; the top ten hold less than 0.025%. What was sequenced was naive CD4+ T cells from blood. Source of these receptors: a young man with type 1 diabetes. CDR3s include the opening cysteine and the closing phenylalanine or tryptophan. D genes are given only for firm matches. Part of the rows lack a size; the others show once, few, many or a class for expanded clones.

clone size: -
V gene: TRBV4-1
J gene: TRBJ2-1
D gene: -
CDR3 protein: CASSQDMRDLYDEQFF
CDR3 DNA: TGCGCCAGCAGCCAAGATATGCGGGACCTTTATGATGAGCAGTTCTTC

clone size: few
V gene: TRBV14
J gene: TRBJ2-3
D gene: -
CDR3 protein: CASSQVRDTQYF
CDR3 DNA: TGTGCCAGCAGCCAAGTTAGGGATACGCAGTATTTT

clone size: -
V gene: TRBV2
J gene: TRBJ2-1
D gene: -
CDR3 protein: CASSVFPTAGPRIF
CDR3 DNA: TGTGCCAGCAGTGTTTTTCCTACAGCCGGGCCAAGGATCTTC

clone size: -
V gene: TRBV4-1
J gene: TRBJ2-3
D gene: -
CDR3 protein: CASSQGGITDTQYF
CDR3 DNA: TGCGCCAGCAGCCAAGGAGGCATCACAGATACGCAGTATTTT

clone size: few
V gene: TRBV7-9
J gene: TRBJ2-5
D gene: -
CDR3 protein: CASSPPGEGETQYF
CDR3 DNA: TGTGCCAGCAGCCCGCCTGGGGAAGGAGAGACCCAGTACTTC

clone size: -
V gene: TRBV30
J gene: TRBJ2-7
D gene: -
CDR3 protein: CAWSVWGLSYEQYF
CDR3 DNA: TGTGCCTGGAGTGTGTGGGGCCTCTCCTACGAGCAGTACTTC

clone size: -
V gene: TRBV7-9
J gene: TRBJ2-5
D gene: TRBD1
CDR3 protein: CASSFLQGPSFQETQYF
CDR3 DNA: TGTGCCAGCAGCTTCCTACAGGGGCCCTCTTTCCAAGAGACCCAGTACTTC

clone size: few
V gene: TRBV28
J gene: TRBJ2-7
D gene: -
CDR3 protein: CASTPEGGRRYEQYF
CDR3 DNA: TGTGCCAGCACTCCAGAAGGGGGGCGGAGATACGAGCAGTACTTC

clone size: few
V gene: TRBV5-1
J gene: TRBJ1-1
D gene: -
CDR3 protein: CASSPRPVNTEAFF
CDR3 DNA: TGCGCCAGCAGCCCCCGGCCCGTGAACACTGAAGCTTTCTTT

clone size: -
V gene: TRBV10-2
J gene: TRBJ2-5
D gene: TRBD2
CDR3 protein: CASTPTSGETQYF
CDR3 DNA: TGCGCCAGCACCCCTACTAGCGGAGAGACCCAGTACTTC

clone size: few
V gene: TRBV28
J gene: TRBJ2-5
D gene: TRBD2
CDR3 protein: CASSPAGTSGVVGETQYF
CDR3 DNA: TGTGCCAGCAGTCCAGCCGGGACTAGCGGGGTCGTCGGGGAGACCCAGTACTTC

clone size: few
V gene: TRBV2
J gene: TRBJ2-7
D gene: -
CDR3 protein: CASRKGGGGYEQYF
CDR3 DNA: TGTGCCAGCAGGAAGGGGGGTGGCGGCTACGAGCAGTACTTC

clone size: -
V gene: TRBV27
J gene: TRBJ2-5
D gene: -
CDR3 protein: CASSLLGETQYF
CDR3 DNA: TGTGCCAGCAGTTTATTAGGAGAGACCCAGTACTTC

clone size: -
V gene: TRBV11-2
J gene: TRBJ2-2
D gene: -
CDR3 protein: CASSPGLPRNTGELFF
CDR3 DNA: TGTGCCAGCAGCCCAGGACTTCCGCGGAACACCGGGGAGCTGTTTTTT